This T cell receptor beta chain was sequenced during a study of CD8 T cells in Susac syndrome. Random hexamers were used to reverse transcribe 0.5 to 1 ug of RNA. MiXCR, applied by TCRdb to the immunoSEQ multiplex PCR reads, yields one record per CDR3 protein. This sample has some 200,000 distinct CDR3 sequences, with 90% to 97% found just once. Unmatched junction bases numbered 8, after V lost 0 bases and J lost 4 bases. Germline V lookup: CDR1 SGHTA, CDR2 FQGNSA. The CDR3 runs to 17 residues. The chain joins TRBV7-2 to TRBJ2-3, with 9 bases matching TRBD2. The TCR originated in a human donor with Susac syndrome. Sequenced sample: CD4+ T cells from PBMCs. This CDR3 reads CASSLARSGGRADTQYF. CDR3 nucleotide sequence: TGTGCCAGCAGCTTAGCGCGGAGCGGGGGGAGAGCAGATACGCAGTATTTT.